This passage covers 27 T cell receptor beta chains from one sample sequenced in a study of neurological immune-mediated disorders. Time point in this sample: longitudinal time-point 3. TCRdb analysed the 5' RACE reads with MiXCR anew, one entry per CDR3 protein. This sample has approximately 100,000 distinct CDR3 sequences, with less than 14% found just once. Sequenced: PBMCs. Receptors originate from a female donor with HTLV-1-associated myelopathy (HAM/TSP).

At least ten counts were recorded for this clonotype. The J gene is TRBJ2-7, the V gene TRBV7-2; D is unclear. Deletions cut 2 bases from V and 3 bases from J, with 8 bases between. CDR1 is SGHTA, CDR2 FQGNSA, per germline. The CDR3 contains 13 residues. CDR3 nucleotides: TGTGCCAGCAGCTTAATCCGAGACTACGAGCAGTACTTC. It yields the protein CASSLIRDYEQYF. Looking up the rest from reference TRBV7-2 and TRBJ2-7 gives the full variable domain: GAGVSQSPSNKVTEKGKDVELRCDPISGHTALYWYRQSLGQGLEFLIYFQGNSAPDKSGLPSDRFSAERTGGSVSTLTIQRTQQEDSAVYLCASSLIRDYEQYFGPGTRLTVT.

The rearrangement joins TRBV20-1 to TRBJ2-3; D possibly corresponds to TRBD2 (6 bases). This CDR3 is 16 amino acids long. The V and J ends lost 3 bases and 1 base respectively, with 17 bases between them. Germline V CDR1 and CDR2: DFQATT, SNEGSKA (reference sequence). The CDR3 spells CSASLRGRRRTDTQYF. CDR3 bases: TGCAGTGCTAGCCTCCGGGGGAGACGCCGCACAGATACGCAGTATTTT.

This clonotype was counted at least ten times. The chain uses TRBV5-1 and TRBJ2-3; 9 bases line up with TRBD2. Looked up from germline, CDR1 is SGHRS and CDR2 is YFSETQ. Trimming took 0 bases from V and 3 from J; bases not matched to a gene: 5. The CDR3 loop spans 16 amino acids. CDR3 DNA: TGCGCCAGCAGCTTGGAGCCCAGCGGGGGGACAGATACGCAGTATTTT. Protein sequence: CASSLEPSGGTDTQYF.

The chain employs TRBV30 and TRBJ2-2; 8 bases align to TRBD1. This CDR3 region has 13 residues. CDR1 is GTSNPN, CDR2 SVGIG, per germline (reference sequence). Germline trimming cut 5 bases from V and 2 bases from J; bases unmatched to any gene: 1. The CDR3 DNA follows: TGTGCCTGGGGACAGGGTAACACCGGGGAGCTGTTTTTT. This gives the protein CAWGQGNTGELFF. The full variable domain, in which reference TRBV30 and TRBJ2-2 provide the parts outside the CDR3, is SQTIHQWPATLVQPVGSPLSLECTVEGTSNPNLYWYRQAAGRGLQLLFYSVGIGQISSEVPQNLSASRPQDRQFILSSKKLLLSDSGFYLCAWGQGNTGELFFGEGSRLTVL.

This clonotype was found many times. V gene TRBV20-1 combines with J gene TRBJ1-6; TRBD1 agrees at 10 bases. CDR1 DFQATT and CDR2 SNEGSKA come from the germline V gene (reference sequence). The CDR3 spans 14 residues. V was clipped by 3 bases and J by 9 bases; unmatched bases: 5. The CDR3 loop reads CSASYRTGGSPLHF. In DNA form, the CDR3 reads TGCAGTGCTAGTTATCGGACAGGGGGTTCACCCCTCCACTTT.

This clonotype came up many times. The CDR3 coding sequence is TGTGCCAGCAGCTTACAGGGGTCGGCGAGCGAGCAGTACTTC. Its protein product is CASSLQGSASEQYF. This sequence joins TRBV7-9 and TRBJ2-7; tentatively, D is TRBD1 (6 bases). The CDR3 length is 14 residues. Trimming pared 2 bases from V and 6 bases from J, leaving 14 bases between. In germline, CDR1 is SEHNR, CDR2 FQNEAQ (reference sequence).

This clonotype has ten or more counts. The genes are TRBV5-1 and TRBJ2-6; 8 nucleotides match TRBD1. Per germline, CDR1 SGHRS and CDR2 YFSETQ. Trimming at V came to 4 bases and at J to 4 bases, leaving 13 bases not matched to a gene. The CDR3 has 18 amino acids. The CDR3 DNA reads TGCGCCAGCAGCCCCCGGGACAGGCCCTTTAGAGGGGCCAACGTCCTGACTTTC. Translating it yields CASSPRDRPFRGANVLTF. The variable domain in full, completed from reference TRBV5-1 and TRBJ2-6, reads KAGVTQTPRYLIKTRGQQVTLSCSPISGHRSVSWYQQTPGQGLQFLFEYFSETQRNKGNFPGRFSGRQFSNSRSEMNVSTLELGDSALYLCASSPRDRPFRGANVLTFGAGSRLTVL.

The rearrangement links TRBV5-1 to TRBJ1-1; D is possibly TRBD1 (5 bases). The CDR3 length is 15 residues. V was clipped by 0 bases and J by 3 bases, with 12 bases between them. CDR1 SGHRS and CDR2 YFSETQ come from the germline V gene. CDR3 region: CASSLEEGFDTEAFF. The CDR3 DNA reads as TGCGCCAGCAGCTTGGAGGAGGGGTTTGACACTGAAGCTTTCTTT.

This clonotype was detected many times. The chain uses TRBV20-1 and TRBJ1-1; weak D call: TRBD1 (5 bases). CDR3 size: 12 residues. Trimming removed 7 bases from V and 0 bases from J, with 9 bases in between. Germline V gene sequence: CDR1 DFQATT, CDR2 SNEGSKA (reference sequence). DNA of the CDR3: TGCAGTGGTGACAGAATGAACACTGAAGCTTTCTTT. Protein product: CSGDRMNTEAFF.

This clonotype was counted at least ten times. The gene calls are TRBV5-1 and TRBJ2-5; 8 bases align to TRBD2. V was pared by 2 bases and J by 3 bases, with 6 bases of the junction left unmatched. The germline CDR1 and CDR2 sequences are SGHRS and YFSETQ. This CDR3 has 15 amino acids. The CDR3 here is CASSFFRTSKETQYF. In nucleotides, the CDR3 is TGCGCCAGCAGCTTTTTTAGGACTAGCAAAGAGACCCAGTACTTC.

On this clonotype: This could be a read error, since a much larger clone is one nucleotide away. The rearrangement uses TRBV24-1 and TRBJ2-3, with a weak D call TRBD1 (6 bases). Germline V gene data show CDR1 as KGHDR and CDR2 as SFDVKD. The CDR3 runs to 15 residues. Trimming pared 8 bases from V and 2 bases from J, leaving 16 bases between. This CDR3 reads CATTARRDITDTQYF. DNA for the CDR3: TGTGCCACCACCGCCCGCAGGGACATCACAGATACGCAGTATTTT.

This clonotype was picked up many times. The chain couples TRBV20-1 to TRBJ2-1, with 11 bases that match TRBD2. Trimming removed 5 bases from V and 10 bases from J; junction bases left unmatched: 16. The CDR3 covers 16 residues. The germline V gene has CDR1 DFQATT and CDR2 SNEGSKA (reference sequence). This chain's CDR3 is CSAGRRLLAGAGEQFF. CDR3 DNA: TGCAGTGCTGGACGACGGTTACTAGCGGGGGCTGGGGAGCAGTTCTTC.

About this clonotype: A much larger clone sits a single nucleotide away, making a read error possible. This rearrangement joins TRBV5-1 to TRBJ1-1; D gene ambiguous. The V and J ends lost 5 bases and 0 bases respectively, with 11 bases between them. The germline V gene encodes CDR1 SGHRS and CDR2 YFSETQ. This CDR3 comprises 14 residues. The CDR3 DNA reads TGCGCCAGCAGTGTACAGACAATGAACACTGAAGCTTTCTTT. This codes for CASSVQTMNTEAFF.

At least ten counts were recorded for this clonotype. The J gene is TRBJ2-5, the V gene TRBV5-1; 13 bases fit TRBD2. CDR1 and CDR2 (germline): SGHRS, YFSETQ. The CDR3 extends over 18 amino acids. V was clipped by 2 bases and J by 4 bases; unmatched bases: 11. The DNA of the CDR3 is TGCGCCAGCAGCTTAATCCCCGGGACTAGCGGGGCCAGAGAGACCCAGTACTTC. Protein: CASSLIPGTSGARETQYF. The full variable domain, completed using reference TRBV5-1 and TRBJ2-5, is KAGVTQTPRYLIKTRGQQVTLSCSPISGHRSVSWYQQTPGQGLQFLFEYFSETQRNKGNFPGRFSGRQFSNSRSEMNVSTLELGDSALYLCASSLIPGTSGARETQYFGPGTRLLVL.

In this sample, this clonotype turned up many times. This chain joins TRBV6-5 and TRBJ2-3, with D possibly matching TRBD2 (5 bases). V lost 6 bases, J lost 3 bases, and 10 bases lay in between. Germline CDR1 reads MNHEY; CDR2 reads SVGAGI. The CDR3 is made up of 13 amino acids. CDR3 amino acids: CASRGSGTDTQYF. In DNA, the CDR3 is TGTGCCAGCAGGGGGTCGGGAACAGATACGCAGTATTTT.

The rearrangement uses TRBV20-1 and TRBJ2-7; D possibly corresponds to TRBD2 (8 bases). This CDR3 spans 14 amino acids. The ends were cut back, 4 bases at V and 6 bases at J, with 19 bases in the middle. Germline V gene data show CDR1 as DFQATT and CDR2 as SNEGSKA (reference sequence). The CDR3 coding sequence is TGCAGTGCTAAACCGGGAGGGGGCCTTGCCGAGCAGTACTTC. Translating it yields CSAKPGGGLAEQYF.

This clonotype appeared many times. The chain employs TRBV6-6 and TRBJ2-3, with 15 bases matching TRBD2. Germline-derived CDR1 and CDR2 are MNHNY and SVGAGI (reference sequence). This CDR3 is 16 amino acids long. V lost 8 bases and J lost 4; bases outside the gene matches: 7. The CDR3 is CASARTSGGAADTQYF. As DNA, the CDR3 is TGTGCCAGCGCGCGGACTAGCGGGGGGGCCGCAGATACGCAGTATTTT.

This clonotype was detected ten times or more. V and J are TRBV3-1 and TRBJ2-2, with D possibly being TRBD2 (5 bases). CDR1 and CDR2 from the germline V gene are LGHDT and YNNKEL (reference sequence). The CDR3 is 15 amino acids. V lost 5 bases and J 0 bases, leaving 10 bases between the germline ends. DNA for the CDR3: TGTGCCAGCAGCGACTATCGTACGAACACCGGGGAGCTGTTTTTT. The encoded protein is CASSDYRTNTGELFF.

This rearrangement joins TRBV7-2 to TRBJ2-7; D is perhaps TRBD1 (6 bases). CDR3 size: 13 residues. The germline V and J ends were trimmed by 8 bases and 4 bases, with 15 bases remaining between them. In germline, CDR1 is SGHTA, CDR2 FQGNSA. CDR3 residues: CASHRRGEYEQYF. CDR3 bases: TGTGCCAGCCATCGCAGGGGAGAATACGAGCAGTACTTC. The variable domain in full, completed from reference TRBV7-2 and TRBJ2-7, reads GAGVSQSPSNKVTEKGKDVELRCDPISGHTALYWYRQSLGQGLEFLIYFQGNSAPDKSGLPSDRFSAERTGGSVSTLTIQRTQQEDSAVYLCASHRRGEYEQYFGPGTRLTVT.

The table lists this clonotype with many counts. The chain links TRBV5-1 to TRBJ2-7; the match to TRBD1 covers 7 bases. The CDR3 has 14 amino acids. The V gene's germline CDR1 is SGHRS and CDR2 YFSETQ. V trimming: 3 bases; J trimming: 2 bases; junction bases outside the gene matches: 5. Here the CDR3 reads CASSSGQVAYEQYF. The CDR3 DNA reads as TGCGCCAGCAGCTCTGGACAGGTCGCCTACGAGCAGTACTTC. Filled out from reference TRBV5-1 and TRBJ2-7, the complete variable domain reads KAGVTQTPRYLIKTRGQQVTLSCSPISGHRSVSWYQQTPGQGLQFLFEYFSETQRNKGNFPGRFSGRQFSNSRSEMNVSTLELGDSALYLCASSSGQVAYEQYFGPGTRLTVT.

The chain employs TRBV5-6 and TRBJ2-5; a possible D gene is TRBD2 (6 bases). Trimming removed 5 bases from V and 0 bases from J, with 8 bases in between. The CDR3 spans 13 residues. Germline V gene data show CDR1 as SGHDT and CDR2 as YYEEEE. CDR3 region: CASRRDYQETQYF. The CDR3, as DNA: TGTGCCAGCAGGCGGGACTACCAAGAGACCCAGTACTTC.

This clonotype was recorded many times. The rearrangement uses TRBV29-1 and TRBJ2-7; a possible D gene is TRBD1 (5 bases). Per the germline V gene, CDR1 is SQVTM and CDR2 is ANQGSEA. The CDR3 extends over 13 amino acids. The germline V and J ends were trimmed by 4 bases and 6 bases, with 16 bases remaining between them. The CDR3 bases are TGCAGCGTTGCACGCCAGGGCCCAGGCGAGCAGTACTTC. Protein sequence: CSVARQGPGEQYF.

This clonotype has ten or more counts. The CDR3 nucleotides are TGTGCCAGCAGCGGGACCGACAGGGGGACTAATTCACCCCTCCACTTT. It translates to CASSGTDRGTNSPLHF. V gene TRBV9 combines with J gene TRBJ1-6; 9 bases are shared with TRBD1. V gave up 3 bases and J gave up 6 bases; unmatched junction bases: 7. The CDR3 is made up of 16 amino acids. Germline loops: CDR1 SGDLS, CDR2 YYNGEE.

This chain links TRBV2 with TRBJ2-6; the D is unclear. In germline, CDR1 is SNHLY, CDR2 FYNNEI. V lost 4 bases and J 0 bases, leaving 7 bases between the germline ends. CDR3 length: 15 amino acids. As DNA, the CDR3 is TGTGCCAGCAGTGTAGGGTACTCTGGGGCCAACGTCCTGACTTTC. Protein sequence: CASSVGYSGANVLTF. The full variable domain, with the rest looked up from reference TRBV2 and TRBJ2-6, is EPEVTQTPSHQVTQMGQEVILRCVPISNHLYFYWYRQILGQKVEFLVSFYNNEISEKSEIFDDQFSVERPDGSNFTLKIRSTKLEDSAMYFCASSVGYSGANVLTFGAGSRLTVL.

The table lists this clonotype with many counts. The chain is built from TRBV6-6 and TRBJ1-1; D is perhaps TRBD1 (6 bases). CDR3 length: 14 amino acids. The germline V gene encodes CDR1 MNHNY and CDR2 SVGAGI (reference sequence). V gave up 7 bases and J gave up 4 bases, with 16 bases separating them. CDR3 region: CASIIGQSLTEAFF. The CDR3 DNA follows: TGTGCCAGCATTATTGGACAGAGCCTCACTGAAGCTTTCTTT.

This chain uses TRBV5-1 with TRBJ2-3; the D is unclear. This CDR3 is built from 15 residues. V was clipped by 1 base and J by 0 bases, with 9 bases between them. CDR1 and CDR2 (germline): SGHRS, YFSETQ. This CDR3 is CASSLLGPSTDTQYF. The CDR3 DNA reads as TGCGCCAGCAGCTTGCTGGGCCCAAGCACAGATACGCAGTATTTT. The whole variable domain, remainder taken from reference TRBV5-1 and TRBJ2-3, is KAGVTQTPRYLIKTRGQQVTLSCSPISGHRSVSWYQQTPGQGLQFLFEYFSETQRNKGNFPGRFSGRQFSNSRSEMNVSTLELGDSALYLCASSLLGPSTDTQYFGPGTRLTVL.

With regard to this clonotype: A much larger clone differs from this one at a single base, so this may be a read error. CDR3 sequence reads: CSAKLGSTEAFF. Written as DNA, the CDR3 is TGCAGTGCCAAGCTGGGGAGCACTGAAGCTTTCTTT. This chain connects TRBV20-1 to TRBJ1-1; no reliable D call. In germline, CDR1 is DFQATT, CDR2 SNEGSKA (reference sequence). The CDR3 totals 12 residues. Trimming pared 6 bases from V and 4 bases from J, leaving 12 bases between.